The rows below give T cell receptor beta chains drawn from one sample of a study of blood T cell repertoires in COVID-19. Clones were read by immunoSEQ multiplex PCR, and TCRdb kept only the in-frame ones, dropping some. The data contain some 99,000 clones, 70% to 80% of them singletons. The sample consisted of peripheral blood. All receptors derive from a man between 65 and 85 years old with acute or convalescent COVID-19. Each CDR3 is given with its conserved first and last residue. The D gene is left open where the match is weak. A row's size may be missing; if present it is once, few, many or a size class.

v_call,d_call,j_call,cdr3_length,clone_size,cdr3_nt,cdr3_aa
TRBV3-1/TRBV3-2,NA,TRBJ2-5,14,few,TGTGCCAGCAGCCAAGATCTGGGGCGGGAGACCCAGTACTTC,CASSQDLGRETQYF
TRBV19,TRBD1,TRBJ1-4,16,NA,TGTGCCAGTAGTATCAACCGCCAGGGGGCTTATGAAAAACTGTTTTTT,CASSINRQGAYEKLFF
TRBV28,NA,TRBJ1-5,14,NA,TGTGCCAGCAGCCTCCAGGGGACCCATCAGCCCCAGCATTTT,CASSLQGTHQPQHF
TRBV30,NA,TRBJ2-2,15,NA,TGTGCCTGGAGTTCACTAGGGTTGAACACCGGGGAGCTGTTTTTT,CAWSSLGLNTGELFF
TRBV4-1,TRBD1,TRBJ2-1,14,NA,TGCGCCAGCAGCCAGGACAGGGGCGGGCGGGAGCAGTTCTTC,CASSQDRGGREQFF
TRBV19,NA,TRBJ1-1,14,many,TGTGCCAGTAGAAAGAGTCTCATGAACACTGAAGCTTTCTTT,CASRKSLMNTEAFF
TRBV3-1/TRBV3-2,NA,TRBJ2-4,13,NA,TGTGCCAGCAGCCAGTACAGTGAAAACATTCAGTACTTC,CASSQYSENIQYF
TRBV27,TRBD2,TRBJ2-7,14,NA,TGTGCCAGCAGCCGGACTAGCGGGACCTACGAGCAGTACTTC,CASSRTSGTYEQYF
TRBV9,TRBD2,TRBJ2-1,18,once,TGTGCCAGCAGCCCCCGGACTAGCGGGAGGGCCTCCTACAATGAGCAGTTCTTC,CASSPRTSGRASYNEQFF
TRBV6-2/TRBV6-3,NA,TRBJ1-4,15,NA,TGTGCCAGCAGTCCCGCCGGGACTCTCAATGAAAAACTGTTTTTT,CASSPAGTLNEKLFF
TRBV27,TRBD1,TRBJ1-1,13,NA,TGTGCCAGTCGCTCACAGGGGGGCACTGAAGCTTTCTTT,CASRSQGGTEAFF
TRBV29-1,TRBD1,TRBJ2-7,17,NA,TGCAGCGTTGACCGGATTTTCCCGGGACAGGGGGCTTACGAGCAGTACTTC,CSVDRIFPGQGAYEQYF
TRBV19,NA,TRBJ1-2,12,many,TGTGCCAGTAGTATTAGAGGGAATGGCTACACCTTC,CASSIRGNGYTF
TRBV6-5,NA,TRBJ1-4,14,few,TGTGCCAGCAGTTACCAACAGGGAGGGGAAAAACTGTTTTTT,CASSYQQGGEKLFF
TRBV4-2,TRBD2,TRBJ2-3,16,NA,TGTGCCAGCAGCCAGGTAGCGGGAGGGTACACAGATACGCAGTATTTT,CASSQVAGGYTDTQYF
TRBV18,NA,TRBJ1-4,14,NA,TGTGCCAGCTCACCCAGGGAAGGGGAAGAAAAACTGTTTTTT,CASSPREGEEKLFF
TRBV7-9,TRBD1,TRBJ1-6,14,few,TGTGCCGGGGAAGAGGGGGCGGCTGGGTCACCCCTCCACTTT,CAGEEGAAGSPLHF
TRBV6-6,NA,TRBJ1-5,15,NA,TGTGCCAGCACCGAAGGTCGCAGGGCCAATCAGCCCCAGCATTTT,CASTEGRRANQPQHF
TRBV18,NA,TRBJ1-5,14,NA,TGTGCCAGCTCACCACAGGGGAAGGATCAGCCCCAGCATTTT,CASSPQGKDQPQHF
TRBV24-1,NA,TRBJ2-7,12,once,TGTGCCACCAGTGAGCCAGGGGGAGGGCAGTACTTC,CATSEPGGGQYF
TRBV7-2,TRBD1,TRBJ1-2,13,NA,TGTGCCAGCAGCGCGGGACAGGGCTATGGCTACACCTTC,CASSAGQGYGYTF
TRBV3-1/TRBV3-2,NA,TRBJ2-3,13,NA,TGTGCCAGCAGCCTTTACGGTGTAGATACGCAGTATTTT,CASSLYGVDTQYF